The TCR beta chain described here comes from a study of T cell responses to AZD1222 COVID-19 vaccine. The data were produced by immunoSEQ multiplex PCR, yet TCRdb's version contains in-frame clones alone and is incomplete. The sample records roughly 180,000 clones, roughly 90% being singletons. This CDR3 is 15 amino acids long. The germline V gene has CDR1 SGHRS and CDR2 YFSETQ. With 2 bases clipped from V and 9 bases from J, the junction kept 8 bases outside the gene matches. Specimen: peripheral blood, collected 28 days after the second AZD1222 dose. The chain uses TRBV5-1 and TRBJ2-1; 10 nucleotides line up with TRBD2. This TCR derives from an adult who received the AZD1222 COVID-19 vaccine. CDR3 in DNA: TGCGCCAGCAGCTTCACTAGCGGGATAGAGGGTGAGCAGTTCTTC. This translates into CASSFTSGIEGEQFF. Full variable domain (missing parts from reference TRBV5-1 and TRBJ2-1): KAGVTQTPRYLIKTRGQQVTLSCSPISGHRSVSWYQQTPGQGLQFLFEYFSETQRNKGNFPGRFSGRQFSNSRSEMNVSTLELGDSALYLCASSFTSGIEGEQFFGPGTRLTVL.